The 29 T cell receptor beta chains below all came from one sample that was sequenced in a study of CD4 T cells in relation to SARS-CoV-2 and coronaviruses. Clones were read by immunoSEQ multiplex PCR, and TCRdb kept only the in-frame ones, dropping some. The data show 38,000 or so clones, around 85% seen once. These receptors have no identified antigens. Sequenced sample: naive CD4+ T cells from PBMCs, cultured in vitro. Subset indicated: naive CD4+ T cells isolated by negative enrichment. The receptors stem from an adult with COVID-19.

In DNA form, the CDR3 reads TGTGCCAGCAATCGGGACAGCTACAATGAGCAGTTCTTC. It yields the protein CASNRDSYNEQFF. The rearrangement uses TRBV2 and TRBJ2-1; 7 positions agree with TRBD1. Germline lookup yields CDR1 SNHLY and CDR2 FYNNEI. The CDR3 contains 13 residues. J lost 3 bases, V lost 7 bases, and 3 bases had no gene match.

The chain employs TRBV5-1 and TRBJ1-1, with D possibly matching TRBD1 (5 bases). The CDR3 covers 16 residues. Trimming took 1 base from V and 4 from J, leaving 17 bases between them. Germline values: CDR1 SGHRS, CDR2 YFSETQ. The CDR3 reads CASSLSLGTLVTEAFF. The CDR3 DNA is TGCGCCAGCAGCTTGAGTCTGGGGACCCTCGTCACTGAAGCTTTCTTT.

V and J are TRBV6-5 and TRBJ2-7, with D uncertain. With 6 bases removed from V and 4 bases from J, the gap between germline ends came to 16 bases. CDR1 and CDR2 (germline): MNHEY, SVGAGI. This CDR3 has 14 residues. CDR3 residues: CASSPTQLLYEQYF. CDR3 DNA sequence: TGTGCCAGCAGCCCAACCCAACTCCTGTACGAGCAGTACTTC.

V usage is TRBV9 and J usage is TRBJ2-3; 13 nucleotides align to TRBD2. With V trimmed by 1 base and J by 6 bases, 5 bases remained unmatched. The CDR3 is made up of 16 amino acids. The germline CDR1 and CDR2 sequences are SGDLS and YYNGEE. The chain's CDR3 is CASSVPGLAGPDTQYF. The CDR3, as DNA: TGTGCCAGCAGCGTACCGGGACTAGCGGGACCGGATACGCAGTATTTT.

In this sample, this clone turned up once. The chain joins TRBV12-3 or TRBV12-4 to TRBJ1-1, with D possibly TRBD1 on 5 matching bases. Trimming removed 6 bases at V and 6 bases at J, with 8 bases between. The length of the CDR3 is 11 residues. The CDR3 is CASSPGSEAFF. The CDR3 nucleotides are TGTGCCAGCAGCCCAGGGTCTGAAGCTTTCTTT.

The J gene is TRBJ2-5, the V gene TRBV12-3 or TRBV12-4; D uncertain. The CDR3 totals 12 residues. Trimming left V 6 bases short and J 1 base short, with 6 bases between. This CDR3 is CASRRTQETQYF. CDR3 sequence (DNA): TGTGCCAGCAGGCGAACCCAAGAGACCCAGTACTTC.

The chain links TRBV5-4 to TRBJ2-4; TRBD2 might be the D (6 bases). V was cut by 0 bases and J by 1 base, with 11 bases left in between. This CDR3 comprises 16 residues. Per germline, CDR1 SGHNT and CDR2 YYREEE (reference sequence). CDR3 DNA sequence: TGTGCCAGCAGCTTGGTTGGGGGGAAGGCCAAAAACATTCAGTACTTC. Amino acids: CASSLVGGKAKNIQYF. Full variable domain (remainder filled in from reference TRBV5-4 and TRBJ2-4): ETGVTQSPTHLIKTRGQQVTLRCSSQSGHNTVSWYQQALGQGPQFIFQYYREEENGRGNFPPRFSGLQFPNYSSELNVNALELDDSALYLCASSLVGGKAKNIQYFGAGTRLSVL.

V usage is TRBV6-5 and J usage is TRBJ1-2; TRBD1 matches 7 bases. This CDR3 has 12 residues. Unmatched junction bases numbered 2, after V lost 3 bases and J lost 7 bases. Germline V gene lookup returns CDR1 MNHEY and CDR2 SVGAGI. As DNA, the CDR3 is TGTGCCAGCAGTTATCAGGGGGGTGGCTACACCTTC. The encoded protein is CASSYQGGGYTF.

V usage is TRBV5-1 and J usage is TRBJ1-1, with 9 nucleotides matching TRBD1. The CDR3 is 14 amino acids. Losses at the gene ends were 4 bases for V and 5 bases for J; bases not matched to a gene: 6. CDR1 is SGHRS and CDR2 is YFSETQ in the germline V gene. The DNA for the CDR3 is TGCGCCAGCAGCCATAGACAGGGGGATACTGAAGCTTTCTTT. Translated: CASSHRQGDTEAFF.

CDR3 sequence: CSAADRGQYF. The CDR3 coding sequence is TGCAGTGCGGCAGACAGGGGGCAGTACTTC. The gene calls are TRBV20-1 and TRBJ2-7; TRBD1 matches 8 bases. The ends lost 6 bases at V and 9 bases at J; junction bases unmatched: 4. Germline assignment: CDR1 DFQATT and CDR2 SNEGSKA (reference sequence). The CDR3 has 10 residues.

The rearrangement uses TRBV29-1 and TRBJ2-1, with 9 bases lining up with TRBD2. CDR3 size: 13 residues. V lost 7 bases and J lost 6; bases outside the gene matches: 7. The germline V gene has CDR1 SQVTM and CDR2 ANQGSEA. CDR3 sequence reads: CSGGTSLVNEQFF. In DNA, the CDR3 is TGCAGCGGCGGGACTAGCTTGGTCAATGAGCAGTTCTTC.

Only a few counts were recorded for this clone. The chain couples TRBV19 to TRBJ2-1; TRBD2 agrees at 12 bases. This CDR3 has 17 residues. J was trimmed by 1 base and V by 7 bases; bases with no gene match: 8. The germline V gene encodes CDR1 LNHDA and CDR2 SQIVND (reference sequence). DNA for the CDR3: TGTGCCAGTAAGGAGACTAGCGGGAGTCGATCCTACAATGAGCAGTTCTTC. It translates to CASKETSGSRSYNEQFF.

J is TRBJ2-2 and V is TRBV2; the D is unclear. V was cut by 4 bases and J by 2 bases, with 5 bases left in between. The length of the CDR3 is 13 residues. Germline V lookup: CDR1 SNHLY, CDR2 FYNNEI. The CDR3 reads CASSGDNTGELFF. DNA of the CDR3: TGTGCCAGCAGTGGAGATAACACCGGGGAGCTGTTTTTT.

The chain has TRBV6-1 and TRBJ2-1; D possibly matches TRBD1 or TRBD2 (5 bases each). The CDR3 totals 16 residues. The ends were cut back, 1 base at V and 4 bases at J, with 14 bases in the middle. CDR1 MNHNS and CDR2 SASEGT come from the germline V gene. The CDR3 reads CASSEVGVGRYNEQFF. The CDR3 region has the DNA TGTGCCAGCAGTGAAGTGGGGGTGGGTAGGTACAATGAGCAGTTCTTC.

The rearrangement links TRBV30 to TRBJ1-5; D possibly corresponds to TRBD1 (6 bases). There are 15 residues in the CDR3. V was cut by 0 bases and J by 5 bases, with 14 bases left in between. The germline V gene has CDR1 GTSNPN and CDR2 SVGIG (reference sequence). The CDR3 sequence is CAWSVLGAGDQPQHF. CDR3 nucleotides: TGTGCCTGGAGTGTATTGGGGGCGGGGGATCAGCCCCAGCATTTT.

The rearrangement links TRBV28 to TRBJ2-3, with 12 bases matching TRBD2. Germline V gives CDR1 MDHEN, CDR2 SYDVKM. Trimming at V came to 3 bases and at J to 14 bases, leaving 3 bases not matched to a gene. The CDR3 runs to 12 residues. The chain's CDR3 is CASSFLAGGWYF. The CDR3 DNA sequence: TGTGCCAGCAGTTTCCTAGCGGGAGGGTGGTATTTT.

This sequence joins TRBV18 and TRBJ1-5; D remains ambiguous. V was pared by 0 bases and J by 6 bases, with 12 bases between. The CDR3 length is 15 residues. Germline V gives CDR1 KGHSH, CDR2 LQKENI. In DNA, the CDR3 is TGTGCCAGCTCACCACCGTCTGGAGGGCTTCAGCCCCAGCATTTT. Translated, it gives CASSPPSGGLQPQHF.

V usage is TRBV27 and J usage is TRBJ2-5; tentatively, D is TRBD1 (6 bases). V lost 7 bases to trimming and J lost 4 bases, with 16 bases between them. Germline V gives CDR1 MNHEY, CDR2 SMNVEV (reference sequence). CDR3 length: 14 amino acids. The CDR3 spells CASKIDRNVETQYF. In DNA form, the CDR3 reads TGTGCCAGCAAAATCGACAGGAACGTAGAGACCCAGTACTTC.

The CDR3 DNA reads as TGTGCCAGCAGCTTAGGATTGAACACCGGGGAGCTGTTTTTT. As protein: CASSLGLNTGELFF. J is TRBJ2-2 and V is TRBV7-3, with D hard to call. Deletions cut 2 bases from V and 1 base from J, with 5 bases between. The germline V gene encodes CDR1 SGHTA and CDR2 FQGTGA. The CDR3 is 14 residues long. Full variable domain (outside the CDR3, taken from reference TRBV7-3 and TRBJ2-2): GAGVSQTPSNKVTEKGKYVELRCDPISGHTALYWYRQSLGQGPEFLIYFQGTGAADDSGLPNDRFFAVRPEGSVSTLKIQRTERGDSAVYLCASSLGLNTGELFFGEGSRLTVL.

This chain uses TRBV6-2 or TRBV6-3 with TRBJ2-1, with no clear D. CDR3 length equals 12 residues. Trimming removed 6 bases at V and 10 bases at J, with 13 bases between. Germline assignment: CDR1 MNHEY and CDR2 SVGEGT. The CDR3 coding sequence is TGTGCCAGCAGCCTCGGGCCTACGGAGCAGTTCTTC. This sequence encodes CASSLGPTEQFF.

V and J are TRBV24-1 and TRBJ2-1; 13 bases match TRBD2. Looked up from germline, CDR1 is KGHDR and CDR2 is SFDVKD. The CDR3 spans 20 residues. Trimming removed 4 bases from V and 0 bases from J; junction bases left unmatched: 11. The CDR3 loop reads CATSDQGLAGTRISYNEQFF. As DNA, the CDR3 is TGTGCCACCAGTGACCAGGGACTAGCGGGAACCCGAATCTCCTACAATGAGCAGTTCTTC.

The CDR3 DNA is TGTGCCAGCAGTTCACTAGCGGGGGAGGCCTACGAGCAGTACTTC. Its translation: CASSSLAGEAYEQYF. This chain connects TRBV27 to TRBJ2-7; 11 bases are a match to TRBD2. V gave up 4 bases and J gave up 2 bases; unmatched junction bases: 4. The length of the CDR3 is 15 residues. The germline V gene has CDR1 MNHEY and CDR2 SMNVEV (reference sequence).

The genes are TRBV28 and TRBJ2-7; 11 bases are shared with TRBD2. Germline trimming cut 10 bases from V and 2 bases from J; bases unmatched to any gene: 19. Per the germline V gene, CDR1 is MDHEN and CDR2 is SYDVKM. The CDR3 covers 18 residues. The chain's CDR3 is CANPWGLAESSPTYEQYF. As DNA, the CDR3 is TGTGCCAACCCCTGGGGACTAGCGGAGTCAAGTCCCACCTACGAGCAGTACTTC.

V is TRBV7-9 and J is TRBJ1-1; D is perhaps TRBD1 (5 bases). Trimming removed 6 bases from V and 7 bases from J, with 15 bases in between. CDR1 SEHNR and CDR2 FQNEAQ come from the germline V gene (reference sequence). This CDR3 contains 13 residues. The CDR3: CASRPWGDGEAFF. DNA of the CDR3: TGTGCCAGCAGACCTTGGGGGGATGGTGAAGCTTTCTTT.

The chain couples TRBV28 to TRBJ1-2; the match to TRBD1 covers 9 bases. Trimming took 1 base from V and 0 from J; bases not matched to a gene: 12. The germline V gene encodes CDR1 MDHEN and CDR2 SYDVKM. The CDR3 is 19 residues long. The DNA for the CDR3 is TGTGCCAGCAGTTTATATGGGACAGGGACCTTTGGAGCTAACTATGGCTACACCTTC. Protein: CASSLYGTGTFGANYGYTF.

The CDR3 loop is CASIVDSTAPSEQYF. CDR3 coding DNA: TGTGCCAGCATCGTCGACAGTACAGCCCCTAGCGAGCAGTACTTC. The chain is built from TRBV2 and TRBJ2-7, with D possibly TRBD1 on 5 matching bases. Per germline, CDR1 SNHLY and CDR2 FYNNEI. V was clipped by 7 bases and J by 6 bases, with 22 bases between them. The CDR3 runs to 15 residues.

The chain couples TRBV5-4 to TRBJ1-3; D is unresolved. The CDR3 consists of 14 residues. V lost 0 bases and J 4 bases, leaving 8 bases between the germline ends. CDR1 is SGHNT and CDR2 is YYREEE in the germline V gene (reference sequence). The CDR3 nucleotides are TGTGCCAGCAGCTTGGAAGGGTACGGAAACACCATATATTTT. It specifies CASSLEGYGNTIYF.

V usage is TRBV18 and J usage is TRBJ2-5; a possible D gene is TRBD1 (6 bases). V lost 0 bases to trimming and J lost 3 bases, with 11 bases between them. Germline CDR1 and CDR2: KGHSH and LQKENI. The CDR3 is 15 residues long. In nucleotides, the CDR3 is TGTGCCAGCTCACCACCCAGGGGTGGGAAAGAGACCCAGTACTTC. It translates to CASSPPRGGKETQYF.

This clone was detected a few times. CDR3 region: CASRAGQGFSPLHF. The CDR3 DNA reads TGTGCCAGCCGCGCGGGACAGGGTTTTTCACCCCTCCACTTT. This chain uses TRBV2 with TRBJ1-6, with TRBD1 matching 9 bases. The germline V gene has CDR1 SNHLY and CDR2 FYNNEI. Germline trimming cut 8 bases from V and 9 bases from J; bases unmatched to any gene: 8. CDR3 length equals 14 residues.